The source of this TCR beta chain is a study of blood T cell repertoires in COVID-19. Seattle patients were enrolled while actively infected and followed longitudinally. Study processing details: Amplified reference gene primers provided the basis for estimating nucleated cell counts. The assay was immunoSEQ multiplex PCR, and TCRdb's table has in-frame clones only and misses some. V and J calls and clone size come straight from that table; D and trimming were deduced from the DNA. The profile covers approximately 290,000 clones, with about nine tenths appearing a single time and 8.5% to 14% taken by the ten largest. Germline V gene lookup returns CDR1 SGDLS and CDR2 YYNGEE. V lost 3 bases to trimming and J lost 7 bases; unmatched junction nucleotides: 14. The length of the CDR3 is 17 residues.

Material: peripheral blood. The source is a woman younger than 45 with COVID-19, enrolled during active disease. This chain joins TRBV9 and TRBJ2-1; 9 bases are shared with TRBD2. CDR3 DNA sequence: TGTGCCAGCAGCGGAGGGAGGTTGCTAGCGGGGAGGAATGAGCAGTTCTTC. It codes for CASSGGRLLAGRNEQFF.